This is a list of T cell receptor beta chains from one sample in a study of cytomegalovirus exposure and HLA in healthy donors. Here immunoSEQ multiplex PCR was the method, and the copy in TCRdb shows in-frame clones only, minus some. The profile covers fewer than 400,000 clones, with over 75% appearing a single time and around 1% taken by the ten largest. The source material was PBMCs. Source of these receptors: a man between 25 and 39 years old in good health and CMV-seronegative. Both conserved end residues are part of each CDR3. The D gene is left open where the match is weak. Size is omitted from some rows. Given values are once, few, many or a class for expanded clones.

size,D,V,J,DNA,CDR3
.,.,TRBV9,TRBJ1-3,TGTGCCAGCAGCCCCGGCGGGAGGGGTGGAAACACCATATATTTT,CASSPGGRGGNTIYF
.,TRBD1,TRBV27,TRBJ2-7,TGTGCCAGCAGTTTATTCGGGACAGGGAGCCACGAGCAGTACTTC,CASSLFGTGSHEQYF
.,.,TRBV19,TRBJ2-3,TGTGCCAGTAGTTTGAGCAGGGTTAGAGATACGCAGTATTTT,CASSLSRVRDTQYF
.,.,TRBV29-1,TRBJ2-2,TGCAGCGTTGAATTTCTTGGGGGCGCCGGCGGCGGGGAGCTGTTTTTT,CSVEFLGGAGGGELFF
once,TRBD2,TRBV7-6,TRBJ2-1,TGTGCCAGCAGCTTAGCGTTCAGTAGCGGGGGCCAGCAGTTCTTC,CASSLAFSSGGQQFF
.,TRBD1,TRBV5-1,TRBJ2-1,TGCGCCAGCAGCCCAACAGGGGGCTCCTACAATGAGCAGTTCTTC,CASSPTGGSYNEQFF
.,.,TRBV5-1,TRBJ1-2,TGCGCCAGCAGCCCATTGGACGCGGGAGTAAATGGCTACACCTTC,CASSPLDAGVNGYTF
.,TRBD2,TRBV5-4,TRBJ2-1,TGTGCCAGCAGTCCGAGCGGGGGGGATTACAATGAGCAGTTCTTC,CASSPSGGDYNEQFF
once,.,TRBV5-1,TRBJ2-2,TGCGCCAGCAGACCGGGGGGCGGCCCGACCGGGGAGCTGTTTTTT,CASRPGGGPTGELFF
few,.,TRBV6-5,TRBJ1-2,TGTGCCAGCAGGTCAACAGGGCCTAATAACTATGGCTACACCTTC,CASRSTGPNNYGYTF
.,TRBD1,TRBV6-1,TRBJ1-1,TGTGCCAGCAGTGACTCAGGGGGGCACACTGAAGCTTTCTTT,CASSDSGGHTEAFF
few,TRBD1,TRBV4-1,TRBJ1-4,TGCGCCAGCAGCCAAGGATGGACAGGGGCGGGGGAAAAACTGTTTTTT,CASSQGWTGAGEKLFF
.,TRBD2,TRBV29-1,TRBJ2-1,TGCAGCGTCGCCGGACTAGCGGGGACCTACAATGAGCAGTTCTTC,CSVAGLAGTYNEQFF
.,.,TRBV7-2,TRBJ2-5,TGTGCCAGCAGCCACCTAATTTCGTATGAGGCCCAAGAGACCCAGTACTTC,CASSHLISYEAQETQYF
.,TRBD2,TRBV7-8,TRBJ2-5,TGTGCCAGCAGCTTCGGACTAGCGGGGCCGTTGGGTGAGACCCAGTACTTC,CASSFGLAGPLGETQYF
.,.,TRBV7-6,TRBJ1-6,TGTGCCAGCAGCTTAGCTTACAGGAATTCACCCCTCCACTTT,CASSLAYRNSPLHF
once,.,TRBV7-2,TRBJ1-2,TGTGCCAGCAGCTTTGGACAGACGGGCTATGGCTACACCTTC,CASSFGQTGYGYTF
.,TRBD1,TRBV6-5,TRBJ1-2,TGTGCCAGCAGTCAGGGACAGGGGGCCTACTATGGCTACACCTTC,CASSQGQGAYYGYTF
.,TRBD1,TRBV14,TRBJ2-5,TGTGCCAGCAGCCAAGCGCTGACAGGGTTTGCCTCTATACAAGAGACCCAGTACTTC,CASSQALTGFASIQETQYF
.,TRBD1,TRBV25-1,TRBJ2-5,TGTGCCAGCAGTGCGGCAGGGGGCCGAGAGACCCAGTACTTC,CASSAAGGRETQYF
once,TRBD1,TRBV7-9,TRBJ1-2,TGTGCCAGCAGCCCGGGACAGGGGGCCAGCTATGGCTACACCTTC,CASSPGQGASYGYTF
.,.,TRBV5-5,TRBJ1-1,TGTGCCAGCAGCGTACAGAGCCAGGGATGGGCTTTCTTT,CASSVQSQGWAFF
.,TRBD1,TRBV5-4,TRBJ2-5,TGTGCCAGCAGCTTGGACCGGACAGGACAGACCCAGTACTTC,CASSLDRTGQTQYF
.,.,TRBV2,TRBJ2-7,TGTGCCAGCAGTGAGGAGCAGGGTTTTTTCTCGCAGTACTTC,CASSEEQGFFSQYF
.,TRBD1,TRBV7-2,TRBJ1-5,TGTGCCAGCAGCGCAACAGGGGTTCAGCCCCAGCATTTT,CASSATGVQPQHF
few,.,TRBV25-1,TRBJ2-1,TGTGCCAGCAGCCCGGGGTGGGAGCAGTTCTTC,CASSPGWEQFF
.,.,TRBV19,TRBJ1-4,TGTGCCAGTAGTTGGGCGCCGGGAAATAATGAAAAACTGTTTTTT,CASSWAPGNNEKLFF
.,.,TRBV4-3,TRBJ2-3,TGCGCCAGCAGCCAAGAAATGGCCTCTGGCACAGATACGCAGTATTTT,CASSQEMASGTDTQYF
.,TRBD1,TRBV6-6,TRBJ1-1,TGTGCCAGCAGTACGCGAGGACAGGGAAACACTGAAGCTTTCTTT,CASSTRGQGNTEAFF
.,TRBD1,TRBV15,TRBJ1-2,TGTGCCACCAGCCGTCGGTCGACAGGGGACTATGGCTACACCTTC,CATSRRSTGDYGYTF
.,TRBD2,TRBV6-1,TRBJ2-2,TGTGCCAGCAGTGGACCTTCTAGAGGACTAGTTGGAACCGGGGAGCTGTTTTTT,CASSGPSRGLVGTGELFF
.,TRBD1,TRBV5-1,TRBJ1-1,TGCGCCAGCAGCATTGACAGGGACGAGGACACTGAAGCTTTCTTT,CASSIDRDEDTEAFF
.,.,TRBV2,TRBJ1-3,TGTGCCAGCAGACCCAGGGGAACTGGAAACACCATATATTTT,CASRPRGTGNTIYF
.,TRBD1,TRBV11-3,TRBJ2-3,TGTGCCAGCAGCAAAGGGGGCGATACTAGCACAGATACGCAGTATTTT,CASSKGGDTSTDTQYF
.,TRBD1,TRBV7-9,TRBJ1-1,TGTGCCAGCAGCCGGACAGGGGAGACTGAAGCTTTCTTT,CASSRTGETEAFF
.,TRBD1,TRBV5-6,TRBJ1-3,TGTGCCAGCAGCTTATGGACAGGTTGGACCATATATTTT,CASSLWTGWTIYF
.,TRBD2,TRBV4-1,TRBJ2-5,TGCGCCAGCAGCCAAGATGGGGGCGGGGGGATCAAAGAGACCCAGTACTTC,CASSQDGGGGIKETQYF
.,TRBD2,TRBV10-2,TRBJ2-7,TGCGCCAGCAGAACTAGCGGGGGGAACTACGAGCAGTACTTC,CASRTSGGNYEQYF
.,TRBD1,TRBV6-6,TRBJ1-5,TGTGCCAGCAGTTACTGGCGACAGGGGCTCAATCAGCCCCAGCATTTT,CASSYWRQGLNQPQHF
.,TRBD1,TRBV7-9,TRBJ1-5,TGTGCCAGCAGCTTAGGGGGACAGGGTATTCAGCCCCAGCATTTT,CASSLGGQGIQPQHF
.,TRBD2,TRBV5-6,TRBJ2-7,TGTGCCAGCAGCCAAACCAGCGGGGGAATTTTCTACGAGCAGTACTTC,CASSQTSGGIFYEQYF
.,TRBD1,TRBV11-3,TRBJ2-7,TGTGCCAGCAGCCCCGGGACAGGGCTGTACGAGCAGTACTTC,CASSPGTGLYEQYF
once,TRBD1,TRBV19,TRBJ1-2,TGTGCCAGCCTTACCCCAGGGGGTTGGGGCTACACCTTC,CASLTPGGWGYTF
.,.,TRBV9,TRBJ2-5,TGTGCCAGCAGCGTAGATAGAGCTACGGAGACCCAGTACTTC,CASSVDRATETQYF
.,TRBD2,TRBV6-7,TRBJ2-3,TGTCCAAACGCGGCTAGCGGGGGCTGTAAGGATACGCAGTATTTT,CPNAASGGCKDTQYF
.,TRBD2,TRBV7-9,TRBJ2-2,TGTGCCAGCAGCAAAGGACTAGCGGGGGAACGTATGAACACCGGGGAGCTGTTTTTT,CASSKGLAGERMNTGELFF
once,.,TRBV11-2,TRBJ2-7,TGTGCCAGCAGCTTAGGGGGCTCGGTCCTGGCCTACGAGCAGTACTTC,CASSLGGSVLAYEQYF
.,.,TRBV4-1,TRBJ1-5,TGCGCCAGCAGCCAAGGTGCACAGGGCAGAAGCAATCAGCCCCAGCATTTT,CASSQGAQGRSNQPQHF
.,.,TRBV10-3,TRBJ2-7,TGTGCCATCAGAGGGGCAGGTAGTGACGAGCAGTACTTC,CAIRGAGSDEQYF
.,TRBD1,TRBV19,TRBJ1-5,TGTGCCAGTAGTGTAGGACAGGGTCTGTTACCCCAGCATTTT,CASSVGQGLLPQHF
.,.,TRBV6-5,TRBJ1-5,TGTGCCAGCTCTTATTCAGGACAGATAAATCAGCCCCAGCATTTT,CASSYSGQINQPQHF
.,.,TRBV7-9,TRBJ2-3,TGTGCCAGCAGCTTAGGGTCCCTAGACGCAGATACGCAGTATTTT,CASSLGSLDADTQYF
once,TRBD1,TRBV19,TRBJ1-3,TGTGCCAGTTCCGGGACAGGGGACGGAAACACCATATATTTT,CASSGTGDGNTIYF
.,.,TRBV5-5,TRBJ2-7,TGTGCCAGCAGCTTGGTATTAGCGCCAACCTACGAGCAGTACTTC,CASSLVLAPTYEQYF
.,.,TRBV5-1,TRBJ2-1,TGCGCCAGCAGCCCTGTAGCCGAGGAGCAGTTCTTC,CASSPVAEEQFF